The 9 T cell receptor beta chains below all came from one sample that was sequenced in a study of blood T cells in healthy people across ages. PCR was performed a second time for roughly 7 to 12 cycles using a sample-barcoded 5' primer and a J-beta primer mix. TCRdb re-analysed the 5' RACE reads in MiXCR, keeping a single row per CDR3 protein. The sample holds around 1.5 million distinct CDR3 sequences, approximately 59% seen once. Sequenced material: blood. The receptors stem from a man younger than 35 in good health.

The chain combines TRBV5-1 with TRBJ1-1; D gene uncertain. V was shortened by 1 base and J by 3 bases, with 10 bases between the two germline ends. Germline V lookup: CDR1 SGHRS, CDR2 YFSETQ. The length of the CDR3 is 14 residues. The CDR3 coding sequence is TGCGCCAGCAGCTTGAGTGGCCGACACACTGAAGCTTTCTTT. Its translation: CASSLSGRHTEAFF. Together with reference TRBV5-1 and TRBJ1-1, the CDR3 gives the full variable domain: KAGVTQTPRYLIKTRGQQVTLSCSPISGHRSVSWYQQTPGQGLQFLFEYFSETQRNKGNFPGRFSGRQFSNSRSEMNVSTLELGDSALYLCASSLSGRHTEAFFGQGTRLTVV.

J is TRBJ2-3 and V is TRBV9, with unresolved D. The V gene's germline CDR1 is SGDLS and CDR2 YYNGEE. Between the trimmed V and J ends, which lost 0 bases and 5 bases, there was a span of 10 bases. CDR3 length: 14 amino acids. The CDR3 here is CASSVVKGIDTQYF. In DNA, the CDR3 is TGTGCCAGCAGCGTAGTCAAGGGAATAGATACGCAGTATTTT.

This clonotype was picked up a small number of times. This chain joins TRBV20-1 and TRBJ1-1; TRBD1 might be the D (5 bases). The V and J ends lost 5 bases and 3 bases respectively, with 10 bases between them. The CDR3 covers 12 residues. Germline-derived CDR1 and CDR2 are DFQATT and SNEGSKA (reference sequence). For the CDR3, the DNA is TGCAGTGCTCAGACAGACTACACTGAAGCTTTCTTT. It encodes CSAQTDYTEAFF.

The rearrangement links TRBV27 to TRBJ2-7; D not certain. The CDR3 is 14 residues long. The V and J ends lost 2 bases and 2 bases respectively, with 10 bases between them. Germline V gene sequence: CDR1 MNHEY, CDR2 SMNVEV (reference sequence). The CDR3 is CASSLLDGPYEQYF. CDR3 bases: TGTGCCAGCAGTTTACTAGACGGACCCTACGAGCAGTACTTC.

The chain uses TRBV15 and TRBJ2-1; 8 bases map to TRBD2. With V trimmed by 11 bases and J by 6 bases, 18 bases remained unmatched. Germline loops: CDR1 LNHNV, CDR2 YYDKDF (reference sequence). This CDR3 comprises 16 residues. The CDR3 DNA sequence: TGTGCCGCCAACAGTACACCGGGACTAGTGATCAATGAGCAGTTCTTC. Its protein product is CAANSTPGLVINEQFF.

The V call is TRBV5-1, the J call TRBJ1-1; TRBD1 aligns across 7 bases. Losses at the gene ends were 0 bases for V and 7 bases for J; bases not matched to a gene: 12. Germline V lookup: CDR1 SGHRS, CDR2 YFSETQ. The CDR3 runs 16 residues. The CDR3 DNA reads TGCGCCAGCAGCTTGGAAGGCGACAGGGTATCGAATGAAGCTTTCTTT. Encoded protein: CASSLEGDRVSNEAFF. Full variable domain (outside the CDR3, taken from reference TRBV5-1 and TRBJ1-1): KAGVTQTPRYLIKTRGQQVTLSCSPISGHRSVSWYQQTPGQGLQFLFEYFSETQRNKGNFPGRFSGRQFSNSRSEMNVSTLELGDSALYLCASSLEGDRVSNEAFFGQGTRLTVV.

The chain uses TRBV2 and TRBJ1-5; 8 bases map to TRBD1. Trimming took 8 bases from V and 2 from J; bases not matched to a gene: 5. This CDR3 has 14 residues. Germline CDR1 and CDR2: SNHLY and FYNNEI. CDR3 sequence (DNA): TGTGCCAGCGGCGGACAGGGCGGCAATCAGCCCCAGCATTTT. It encodes CASGGQGGNQPQHF.

This chain links TRBV29-1 with TRBJ1-2, with a tentative D call TRBD1 (5 bases). Germline V gene sequence: CDR1 SQVTM, CDR2 ANQGSEA. V lost 4 bases to trimming and J lost 3 bases, with 12 bases between them. The CDR3 consists of 13 residues. The CDR3 reads CSVGPRGDYGYTF. In nucleotides, the CDR3 is TGCAGCGTTGGACCTCGGGGGGACTATGGCTACACCTTC.

V and J are TRBV4-3 and TRBJ1-5; possibly TRBD1 for D (5 bases). V lost 1 base, J lost 3 bases, and 25 bases lay in between. The CDR3 spans 20 residues. The germline gives CDR1 LGHNA, CDR2 YSLEER. In DNA, the CDR3 is TGCGCCAGCAGCCAAGCGTGGCTCGGGGGACCCGCTGGAACCAATCAGCCCCAGCATTTT. Translated: CASSQAWLGGPAGTNQPQHF.